These 13 T cell receptor beta chains were all obtained from the same sample, sequenced in a study of glioma-infiltrating T cells. Using RNA template, CDR3s of TCR alpha and beta were amplified with iRepertoire arm-PCR. One entry per CDR3 protein, called by TCRdb with MiXCR from the multiplex PCR reads. The sample lists around 180,000 distinct CDR3 sequences, around 42% occurring once. The material sequenced was glioma tissue, nonneoplastic brain tissue, or PBMCs (not recorded which). The receptors here all came from a human donor with low-grade glioma or glioblastoma, undergoing nonglioma brain surgery, or in good health (not recorded which).

This clonotype has more than one count but fewer than ten. The chain has TRBV5-5 and TRBJ1-6; D gene unclear. V dropped 1 base and J dropped 6 bases, with 11 bases sitting between them. Germline V CDR1 and CDR2: SGHKS, YYEKEE (reference sequence). The CDR3 is 15 residues long. CDR3 bases: TGTGCCAGCAGCTTGTTAGCTGGGGTTAATTCACCCCTCCACTTT. Amino acids: CASSLLAGVNSPLHF. Full variable domain (outside the CDR3, taken from reference TRBV5-5 and TRBJ1-6): DAGVTQSPTHLIKTRGQQVTLRCSPISGHKSVSWYQQVLGQGPQFIFQYYEKEERGRGNFPDRFSARQFPNYSSELNVNALLLGDSALYLCASSLLAGVNSPLHFGNGTRLTVT.

The CDR3 sequence is CASSPHHHGTGTYNEQFF. For the CDR3, the DNA is TGTGCCAGCTCACCACATCACCATGGGACAGGGACCTACAATGAGCAGTTCTTC. The rearrangement joins TRBV18 to TRBJ2-1, with TRBD1 matching over 9 bases. There are 18 residues in the CDR3. V lost 1 base and J lost 2; bases outside the gene matches: 9. In germline, CDR1 is KGHSH, CDR2 LQKENI.

Comment on this clonotype: A clone one base away is much larger, so this may be a read error. The chain joins TRBV7-2 to TRBJ2-5; D is uncertain. V lost 1 base to trimming and J lost 5 bases, with 8 bases between them. Germline CDR1 reads SGHTA; CDR2 reads FQGNSA. This CDR3 spans 13 amino acids. CDR3 bases: TGTGCCAGCAGCTTAGTCTTGCGGGAGACCCAGTACTTC. Translation: CASSLVLRETQYF.

The J gene is TRBJ1-2, the V gene TRBV19; 10 positions match TRBD1. In germline, CDR1 is LNHDA, CDR2 SQIVND (reference sequence). The V and J ends lost 5 bases and 5 bases, in that order; junction bases with no gene match: 8. The CDR3 has 15 amino acids. The chain's CDR3 is CASSLRDRGLYGYTF. CDR3 DNA: TGTGCCAGTAGTCTCCGGGACAGGGGATTATATGGCTACACCTTC.

A word on this clonotype: A much larger clonotype is one base distant, so this may be a read error. The J gene is TRBJ2-5, the V gene TRBV6-2 or TRBV6-3, with unresolved D. The ends were cut back, 4 bases at V and 10 bases at J, with 13 bases in the middle. CDR1 MNHEY and CDR2 SVGEGT come from the germline V gene. The CDR3 is made up of 12 amino acids. CDR3 protein: CASSLQERSQYF. The CDR3 DNA is TGTGCCAGCAGTTTACAAGAAAGGAGCCAGTACTTC.

This clonotype was detected ten times or more. The chain uses TRBV6-1 and TRBJ2-5; D gene ambiguous. Trimming shortened V by 0 bases and J by 4 bases, and 3 bases separated the two germline ends. Looked up from germline, CDR1 is MNHNS and CDR2 is SASEGT. The CDR3 is 12 residues long. The DNA of the CDR3 is TGTGCCAGCAGTGAAGCGTTAGAGACCCAGTACTTC. Protein: CASSEALETQYF.

This clonotype has only one observation. This may stem from a read error, because a much larger clone lies one nucleotide away. CDR3 loop: CASSRDMATTYYEQYF. As DNA, the CDR3 is TGTGCCAGCAGCCGGGACATGGCGACCACCTACTACGAGCAGTACTTC. The chain recombines TRBV6-1 with TRBJ2-7, with D possibly matching TRBD1 (6 bases). The germline V gene encodes CDR1 MNHNS and CDR2 SASEGT. The V gene lost 6 bases and the J gene lost 3 bases, with 21 bases spanning the gap. The CDR3 runs to 16 residues.

This clonotype turned up a few times. The chain is built from TRBV3-1 and TRBJ2-5, with D perhaps being TRBD1 or TRBD2 (5 bases each). The CDR3 totals 12 residues. CDR1 and CDR2 (germline): LGHDT, YNNKEL (reference sequence). Trimming took 1 base from V and 7 from J, leaving 7 bases between them. The CDR3 region is CASSQGDRTQYF. The CDR3 nucleotides read TGTGCCAGCAGCCAAGGGGACCGGACCCAGTACTTC.

V usage is TRBV18 and J usage is TRBJ2-5, with unresolved D. This CDR3 contains 14 residues. Trimming removed 2 bases from V and 4 bases from J, with 11 bases in between. Germline V gene data show CDR1 as KGHSH and CDR2 as LQKENI. The CDR3 reads CASSPRTPRETQYF. The DNA for the CDR3 is TGTGCCAGCTCACCAAGGACCCCTCGAGAGACCCAGTACTTC.

This clonotype was seen only a few times. The V call is TRBV19, the J call TRBJ2-3; D is perhaps TRBD2 (6 bases). The CDR3 is made up of 15 amino acids. Germline assignment: CDR1 LNHDA and CDR2 SQIVND (reference sequence). Trimming stripped 6 bases from V and 0 bases from J, with 13 bases between. The CDR3 coding sequence is TGTGCCAGTAGGAGAGCGGGCTCTAGCACAGATACGCAGTATTTT. The encoded protein is CASRRAGSSTDTQYF.

The J gene is TRBJ1-5, the V gene TRBV3-1; D gene unclear. The V gene's germline CDR1 is LGHDT and CDR2 YNNKEL (reference sequence). This CDR3 has 14 amino acids. The germline V and J ends were trimmed by 4 bases and 1 base, with 8 bases remaining between them. Here the CDR3 reads CASSPRQSNQPQHF. DNA for the CDR3: TGTGCCAGCAGCCCGAGACAAAGCAATCAGCCCCAGCATTTT.

This clonotype was seen many times. The rearrangement links TRBV6-1 to TRBJ2-2; a weak D match, TRBD2 (6 bases). The V end was cut by 4 bases, the J end by 4 bases, with 10 bases between. Germline V gene sequence: CDR1 MNHNS, CDR2 SASEGT. This CDR3 spans 14 amino acids. CDR3 residues: CASSVGGGTGELFF. The CDR3, as DNA: TGTGCCAGCAGTGTCGGGGGTGGCACCGGGGAGCTGTTTTTT.

There are a few counts of this clonotype. This rearrangement joins TRBV19 to TRBJ2-7; D remains unclear. Trimming stripped 6 bases from V and 3 bases from J, with 9 bases between. The CDR3 consists of 12 residues. CDR1 is LNHDA, CDR2 SQIVND, per germline (reference sequence). CDR3 coding DNA: TGTGCCAGTAGCGAAGGGTACTACGAGCAGTACTTC. Translating it yields CASSEGYYEQYF.